The present entry profiles one TCR beta chain with its context. The target of this receptor is not known. Per-nucleotide qualities are absent, and no much larger clonotype sits a single base away. From its cysteine to its phenylalanine, the CDR3 spans 16 amino acids. The kept DNA is CDR3 alone, 48 bases in frame from the first base. V and J are trimmed by 3 bases and 1 base, and the gene matches miss 7 bases of the junction. The germline V gene gives CDR1 as MNHNS and CDR2 as SASEGT. The data stem from a study of identifying expanded T cells in peripheral blood (dated by TCRdb to the late 2010s). As for the study more broadly: Separate aliquots of the same genomic DNA pool were sequenced to produce technical replicates, and four replicates were compared in pairs. Results the study describes overall, beyond this receptor: The beta-binomial model significantly reduced the number of clones called differentially abundant and the false-positive rate across all healthy-donor time intervals. The authors expected that biological variance in healthy repertoires might rise further over much longer intervals, such as months to years. For all healthy donors, the variance in clone template counts between roughly two-week samples rose significantly as total template count increased. Between technical replicates the binomial model flagged about 1.2 differentially abundant clones, whereas over around 2 weeks the binomial model flagged about 15 and over about four weeks 19 to 20.

The immunoSEQ Assay, which uses bias-controlled multiplex PCR amplification of genomic DNA, was used to profile TCRbeta CDR3 regions. The study's processing was this. To quantify the absolute abundance of each unique TCRbeta CDR3 region, the sequences were collapsed and filtered. Differential abundance was tested with two models: a binomial (Fisher-equivalent) model and a beta-binomial model that adds time-dependent variance fitted from healthy donors. Clones with fewer than 5 combined templates were removed, and a clone was called differentially abundant if the clone's Benjamini-Hochberg FDR was below 0.01. The form v = (b*log(k)+a)^2 was used to model beta-binomial variance as a function of total template count across the two samples. TCRdb carries this immuneACCESS record with in-frame sequences only. Its versions omit some clonotypes, under half of them owing to an unresolved V gene in the studies checked, with the rest unexplained. V and J calls and clone size are copied from that table; D and trimming were computed from the DNA. The sample data list 95,000 to 100,000 clones, and roughly 85% of these were observed just once. The leading ten clones occupy about a sixth of the sample.

No immune events such as infections were documented for the healthy donors during the collection period. Healthy-donor blood repertoires served as a training cohort to calibrate time-dependent variance in a beta-binomial model of T-cell clone differential abundance. The training cohort was composed of approximately ten healthy donors, 3 female and 7 male. An age range of about 29 to 65 years, with an average of around 42 years, was recorded for the donors. Obtained from a commercial supplier, whole blood was collected from each healthy donor at three time points set around 2 weeks apart. For immunosequencing, genomic DNA was extracted from unsorted whole blood.

The sequencing input was blood. The rearrangement joined TRBV6-1 to TRBJ2-3; 7 nucleotides in the junction match TRBD1. This TCR was sampled from a person aged 18-70 years in good health. CDR3 loop: CASSELFGTGTDTQYF. The nucleotides are TGTGCCAGCAGTGAGCTCTTCGGGACAGGCACAGATACGCAGTATTTT.